Listed here are 30 T cell receptor beta chains from one sample, sequenced in a study of regulatory T cells in long-lasting Graves disease. The TCR beta library used iRepertoire HTBI primers with Arm-PCR amplification of CDR3. TCRdb called the multiplex PCR reads again in MiXCR, with one record for every CDR3 protein. The data show approximately 500,000 distinct CDR3 sequences, approximately 21% seen once. Documented time point: persistent/refractory GD, antithyroid drugs over 5 years with positive TRAb. The TCR library used RNA extracted from PBMCs. Specimen: peripheral blood mononuclear cells (PBMCs), collected when the disease was refractory, from a patient treated with antithyroid drugs. All receptors derive from a female donor with Graves disease.

V gene TRBV2 combines with J gene TRBJ2-3, with 7 nucleotides matching TRBD2. Trimming at V came to 4 bases and at J to 0 bases, leaving 7 bases not matched to a gene. Germline CDR1 is SNHLY and CDR2 is FYNNEI. CDR3 length equals 16 residues. CDR3: CASSVGLAESTDTQYF. CDR3 coding DNA: TGTGCCAGCAGTGTGGGGCTAGCGGAAAGCACAGATACGCAGTATTTT. The full variable domain, with the rest looked up from reference TRBV2 and TRBJ2-3, is EPEVTQTPSHQVTQMGQEVILRCVPISNHLYFYWYRQILGQKVEFLVSFYNNEISEKSEIFDDQFSVERPDGSNFTLKIRSTKLEDSAMYFCASSVGLAESTDTQYFGPGTRLTVL.

This chain links TRBV7-9 with TRBJ2-2, with 7 bases lining up with TRBD2. Germline trimming cut 0 bases from V and 8 bases from J; bases unmatched to any gene: 6. The CDR3 covers 15 residues. CDR1 and CDR2 from the germline V gene are SEHNR and FQNEAQ (reference sequence). The CDR3 protein is CASSLAGTIPGELFF. The CDR3 nucleotides read TGTGCCAGCAGCTTAGCCGGGACTATACCGGGGGAGCTGTTTTTT.

This clonotype came up a few times. Sequence at one end of the junction differs from germline and may be a read error. The chain links TRBV12-3 or TRBV12-4 to TRBJ2-1, with 8 nucleotides matching TRBD2. The CDR3 extends over 14 amino acids. CDR3 protein: CASGFGLAVNEQFF. Here the CDR3 DNA reads TGTGCCAGCGGTTTCGGACTAGCTGTGAATGAGCAGTTCTTC.

At least ten counts were recorded for this clonotype. This chain joins TRBV20-1 and TRBJ2-7; 11 bases are shared with TRBD2. From germline, CDR1 is DFQATT and CDR2 SNEGSKA (reference sequence). The CDR3 contains 16 residues. With V trimmed by 0 bases and J by 4 bases, 8 bases remained unmatched. The CDR3 here is CSARDWLAGGEYEQYF. The CDR3 region has the DNA TGCAGTGCTAGAGATTGGCTAGCGGGAGGTGAATACGAGCAGTACTTC.

The rearrangement links TRBV7-9 to TRBJ1-2, with D perhaps matching TRBD1 (6 bases). Germline V gene sequence: CDR1 SEHNR, CDR2 FQNEAQ (reference sequence). This CDR3 spans 13 amino acids. The V and J ends lost 6 bases and 8 bases respectively, with 16 bases between them. CDR3 in DNA: TGTGCCAGCAGTCCCGTCAGGGGCGGAGGCTACACCTTC. Protein sequence: CASSPVRGGGYTF.

The J gene is TRBJ2-1, the V gene TRBV6-1; D unresolved. This CDR3 has 13 residues. V lost 1 base and J lost 8, with 9 bases in between. CDR1 is MNHNS and CDR2 is SASEGT in the germline V gene. The chain's CDR3 is CASSEVGGDEQFF. CDR3 bases: TGTGCCAGCAGTGAAGTAGGTGGGGATGAGCAGTTCTTC.

This clonotype showed up many times. V gene TRBV7-9 combines with J gene TRBJ2-7; D is perhaps TRBD2 (5 bases). Trimming removed 2 bases from V and 2 bases from J, with 10 bases in between. This CDR3 region has 14 residues. Looked up from germline, CDR1 is SEHNR and CDR2 is FQNEAQ (reference sequence). The CDR3 DNA reads as TGTGCCAGCAGCTTATCACTAGATACCTACGAGCAGTACTTC. It encodes CASSLSLDTYEQYF. Using reference TRBV7-9 and TRBJ2-7 for the parts outside the CDR3, the full variable domain is DTGVSQNPRHKITKRGQNVTFRCDPISEHNRLYWYRQTLGQGPEFLTYFQNEAQLEKSRLLSDRFSAERPKGSFSTLEIQRTEQGDSAMYLCASSLSLDTYEQYFGPGTRLTVT.

The table lists this clonotype with a few counts. The rearrangement links TRBV7-3 to TRBJ1-1; D gene ambiguous. This CDR3 contains 15 residues. Trimming shortened V by 0 bases and J by 4 bases, and 12 bases separated the two germline ends. The germline gives CDR1 SGHTA, CDR2 FQGTGA. CDR3 nucleotides: TGTGCCAGCAGCTTAACTGGGGTGCGGGGCACTGAAGCTTTCTTT. Translated: CASSLTGVRGTEAFF.

This clonotype was detected a few times. The chain is built from TRBV5-1 and TRBJ1-4, with 7 bases aligning to TRBD1. Germline V gene data show CDR1 as SGHRS and CDR2 as YFSETQ. The J segment lost 5 bases and the V segment lost 1 base, leaving 5 bases of the junction unmatched. The CDR3 is 15 residues long. CDR3 region: CASSLRGTENEKLFF. The CDR3 nucleotides read TGCGCCAGCAGCTTGAGGGGGACAGAAAATGAAAAACTGTTTTTT.

There are many counts of this clonotype. This chain uses TRBV7-2 with TRBJ1-2, with 7 bases fitting TRBD1. CDR3 length: 15 amino acids. After removal of 5 bases from V and 4 bases from J, the junction contained 10 bases not matched to a gene. CDR1 SGHTA and CDR2 FQGNSA come from the germline V gene. CDR3 protein: CASSPPGQNTYGYTF. CDR3 nucleotide sequence: TGTGCCAGCAGCCCCCCGGGACAGAACACCTATGGCTACACCTTC. Filled out from reference TRBV7-2 and TRBJ1-2, the complete variable domain reads GAGVSQSPSNKVTEKGKDVELRCDPISGHTALYWYRQSLGQGLEFLIYFQGNSAPDKSGLPSDRFSAERTGGSVSTLTIQRTQQEDSAVYLCASSPPGQNTYGYTFGSGTRLTVV.

This clonotype was seen only a few times. This chain links TRBV6-1 with TRBJ2-4, with a tentative D call TRBD2 (6 bases). Trimming pared 10 bases from V and 5 bases from J, leaving 12 bases between. From germline, CDR1 is MNHNS and CDR2 SASEGT. There are 12 residues in the CDR3. The CDR3 DNA is TGTGCCACCGACTCGGGGGAAAACATTCAGTACTTC. The encoded protein is CATDSGENIQYF.

The V gene is TRBV7-2, the J gene TRBJ1-5, with D unresolved. V lost 1 base, J lost 4 bases, and 8 bases lay in between. This CDR3 is built from 14 residues. The germline V gene encodes CDR1 SGHTA and CDR2 FQGNSA. The CDR3 is CASSLEPGNQPQHF. The DNA of the CDR3 is TGTGCCAGCAGCTTAGAACCTGGAAATCAGCCCCAGCATTTT.

The chain couples TRBV11-3 to TRBJ2-1; TRBD2 aligns across 9 bases. V shed 0 bases, J shed 10 bases, and the junction held 13 bases outside the gene matches. CDR3 length: 17 amino acids. Germline V gives CDR1 SGHNT, CDR2 YENEEA. CDR3 DNA: TGTGCCAGCAGCTTAGATGGTGCGGGGGGGCCCGCGCGCGAGCAGTTCTTC. This gives the protein CASSLDGAGGPAREQFF.

In this sample, this clonotype turned up many times. The chain links TRBV7-2 to TRBJ2-5; D is perhaps TRBD1 (6 bases). CDR3 length equals 14 residues. Germline V CDR1 and CDR2: SGHTA, FQGNSA. The V end was cut by 5 bases, the J end by 1 base, with 11 bases between. The CDR3 DNA follows: TGTGCCAGCAGCACCGGACAGCTCCAAGAGACCCAGTACTTC. Translating gives CASSTGQLQETQYF.

This clonotype was recorded at least ten times. The chain has TRBV28 and TRBJ1-5, with D maybe TRBD1 (6 bases). The germline V gene has CDR1 MDHEN and CDR2 SYDVKM. V lost 4 bases to trimming and J lost 3 bases, with 19 bases between them. The CDR3 totals 17 residues. The CDR3: CASSSPGRGHSNQPQHF. In DNA, the CDR3 is TGTGCCAGCAGTTCCCCGGGCAGGGGCCACTCCAATCAGCCCCAGCATTTT. Full variable domain (remainder filled in from reference TRBV28 and TRBJ1-5): DVKVTQSSRYLVKRTGEKVFLECVQDMDHENMFWYRQDPGLGLRLIYFSYDVKMKEKGDIPEGYSVSREKKERFSLILESASTNQTSMYLCASSSPGRGHSNQPQHFGDGTRLSIL.

The gene calls are TRBV6-1 and TRBJ2-7; 8 nucleotides line up with TRBD2. The CDR3 sequence is 14 residues long. Trimming at V came to 5 bases and at J to 2 bases, leaving 5 bases not matched to a gene. Germline V gene lookup returns CDR1 MNHNS and CDR2 SASEGT. The CDR3: CASSIAGSTYEQYF. The DNA of the CDR3 is TGTGCCAGCAGTATAGCGGGGAGCACCTACGAGCAGTACTTC.

The chain combines TRBV7-2 with TRBJ1-2; a possible D gene is TRBD1 (6 bases). Germline V lookup: CDR1 SGHTA, CDR2 FQGNSA. The CDR3 extends over 15 amino acids. V was trimmed by 7 bases and J by 7 bases, leaving 22 bases between them. The chain's CDR3 is CASTQDPGAYSGYTF. In nucleotides, the CDR3 is TGTGCCAGCACCCAAGATCCAGGGGCGTACTCTGGCTACACCTTC.

With respect to this clonotype: With a much larger clone just one base away, this may be a read error. The conserved phenylalanine or tryptophan normally closing the CDR3 is absent here, so this likely arose from a read error. The V gene is TRBV5-6, the J gene TRBJ2-7; 8 nucleotides align to TRBD1. This CDR3 has 15 amino acids. V gave up 4 bases and J gave up 2 bases; unmatched junction bases: 8. Germline lookup yields CDR1 SGHDT and CDR2 YYEEEE. The CDR3 DNA follows: TGTGCCAGCAGCCGAGGGACAGGTGGTCCCTACGAGCAGTACTCC. This codes for CASSRGTGGPYEQYS.

In its sample, this clonotype was seen a few times. The V and J genes are TRBV9 and TRBJ2-2, with 9 positions matching TRBD2. V lost 1 base and J lost 2; bases outside the gene matches: 3. Germline values: CDR1 SGDLS, CDR2 YYNGEE. This CDR3 spans 16 amino acids. CDR3 sequence: CASSVTSGQNTGELFF. In nucleotides, the CDR3 is TGTGCCAGCAGCGTAACTAGCGGGCAAAACACCGGGGAGCTGTTTTTT.

This clonotype was seen ten or more times. This chain joins TRBV29-1 and TRBJ1-2, with D possibly TRBD1 on 6 matching bases. Germline loops: CDR1 SQVTM, CDR2 ANQGSEA. Deletions cut 2 bases from V and 6 bases from J, with 13 bases between. The CDR3 sequence is 13 residues long. CDR3 region: CSVEPQGWDGYTF. The CDR3, as DNA: TGCAGCGTTGAACCTCAGGGGTGGGATGGCTACACCTTC.

The chain links TRBV20-1 to TRBJ2-7; 9 nucleotides match TRBD1. CDR1 DFQATT and CDR2 SNEGSKA come from the germline V gene (reference sequence). The CDR3 extends over 15 amino acids. The V segment lost 5 bases and the J segment 4 bases; nucleotides outside the gene matches: 12. CDR3 loop: CSASVPGTGFYEQYF. DNA of the CDR3: TGCAGTGCTTCAGTACCCGGGACAGGGTTTTACGAGCAGTACTTC.

The chain carries TRBV4-1 and TRBJ1-5, with unresolved D. V was shortened by 1 base and J by 3 bases, with 7 bases between the two germline ends. Per germline, CDR1 MGHRA and CDR2 YSYEKL. This CDR3 spans 14 amino acids. CDR3 protein: CASSQANYNQPQHF. DNA of the CDR3: TGCGCCAGCAGCCAAGCAAATTACAATCAGCCCCAGCATTTT.

The table lists this clonotype with many counts. This chain links TRBV25-1 with TRBJ2-7; D is unclear. The CDR3 is 14 amino acids. V lost 3 bases, J lost 3 bases, and 12 bases lay in between. Germline lookup yields CDR1 MGHDK and CDR2 SYGVNS. CDR3 DNA sequence: TGTGCCAGCAGTGATTTTGGGCTGAGCTACGAGCAGTACTTC. This codes for CASSDFGLSYEQYF.

This rearrangement joins TRBV18 to TRBJ1-4, with D tentatively TRBD1 (5 bases). The CDR3 runs to 15 residues. CDR1 KGHSH and CDR2 LQKENI come from the germline V gene. V lost 0 bases and J 4 bases, leaving 9 bases between the germline ends. The DNA for the CDR3 is TGTGCCAGCTCACCACCGGGACGGGATAATGAAAAACTGTTTTTT. As protein: CASSPPGRDNEKLFF.

This clonotype was observed many times. The chain links TRBV20-1 to TRBJ1-4; tentative D call: TRBD1 (5 bases). The germline V and J ends were trimmed by 3 bases and 7 bases, with 18 bases remaining between them. The CDR3 has 15 amino acids. Germline V gives CDR1 DFQATT, CDR2 SNEGSKA (reference sequence). CDR3 bases: TGCAGTGCTAGTTTAGGGGTTCTTGGTGGTGAAAAACTGTTTTTT. It codes for CSASLGVLGGEKLFF.

This clonotype occurred a few times. The CDR3 sequence is CASSPDGVVYGYTF. As DNA, the CDR3 is TGCGCCAGCAGCCCAGATGGTGTAGTTTATGGCTACACCTTC. The chain recombines TRBV5-1 with TRBJ1-2; D gene uncertain. V lost 4 bases, J lost 5 bases, and 15 bases lay in between. CDR3 length: 14 residues. The germline gives CDR1 SGHRS, CDR2 YFSETQ.

This clonotype appeared a few times. The rearrangement links TRBV20-1 to TRBJ1-4, with 7 bases lining up with TRBD1. The CDR3 runs 15 residues. Germline values: CDR1 DFQATT, CDR2 SNEGSKA (reference sequence). Trimming removed 0 bases from V and 8 bases from J; junction bases left unmatched: 9. The chain's CDR3 is CSARDGTGEGEKLFF. The DNA of the CDR3 is TGCAGTGCTAGAGACGGTACAGGGGAGGGGGAAAAACTGTTTTTT.

The CDR3 DNA sequence: TGTGCCAGCAGCGAGACAGGGTATGGGGCCAACGTCCTGACTTTC. Encoded protein: CASSETGYGANVLTF. The chain combines TRBV5-4 with TRBJ2-6; 7 nucleotides match TRBD1. The CDR3 is 15 amino acids. V trimming: 4 bases; J trimming: 3 bases; junction bases outside the gene matches: 4. CDR1 is SGHNT, CDR2 YYREEE, per germline (reference sequence).

This chain links TRBV7-9 with TRBJ2-7; D possibly corresponds to TRBD1 (5 bases). This CDR3 has 13 amino acids. The V gene lost 5 bases and the J gene lost 2 bases, with 10 bases spanning the gap. Germline V gene lookup returns CDR1 SEHNR and CDR2 FQNEAQ (reference sequence). The CDR3, as DNA: TGTGCCAGCAGCCCCAGGGATGCCTACGAGCAGTACTTC. Translated: CASSPRDAYEQYF.

This clonotype was recorded many times. The CDR3 is CASKRQGLSETQYF. In DNA, the CDR3 is TGTGCCAGCAAAAGACAGGGATTGTCGGAGACCCAGTACTTC. The chain joins TRBV12-3 or TRBV12-4 to TRBJ2-5; 7 bases match TRBD1. Trimming cost V 7 bases and J 5 bases; bases outside gene matches: 10. The CDR3 loop spans 14 amino acids.